These 28 T cell receptor beta chains originate from one sample sequenced in a study of shared clonotypes between healthy human individuals. Clones were read by immunoSEQ multiplex PCR, and TCRdb kept only the in-frame ones, dropping some. The sample has around 2.1 million clones; approximately 95% are singletons. The specimen sequenced was naive CD4+ T cells sorted from blood. Subset indicated: CD45RA+ positively selected. The receptors come from a man in his late teens or twenties in good health.

V usage is TRBV30 and J usage is TRBJ1-1; 9 bases fit TRBD1. With 5 bases clipped from V and 6 bases from J, the junction kept 13 bases outside the gene matches. Per germline, CDR1 GTSNPN and CDR2 SVGIG (reference sequence). This CDR3 is 15 amino acids long. The CDR3 protein is CAWDFGQGRIAEAFF. The CDR3 DNA reads TGTGCCTGGGACTTTGGACAGGGGCGTATTGCTGAAGCTTTCTTT.

Comment on this clone: The same CDR3 arises from other DNA sequences in this sample as well. The CDR3 DNA sequence: TGTGCCAGCAGCCTAGGTGACTTCTACGAGCAGTACTTC. Protein sequence: CASSLGDFYEQYF. V is TRBV11-2 and J is TRBJ2-7; no clear D. Trimming took 5 bases from V and 3 from J, leaving 11 bases between them. The germline gives CDR1 SGHAT, CDR2 FQNNGV. CDR3 size: 13 residues. The full variable domain, in which reference TRBV11-2 and TRBJ2-7 provide the parts outside the CDR3, is EAGVAQSPRYKIIEKRQSVAFWCNPISGHATLYWYQQILGQGPKLLIQFQNNGVVDDSQLPKDRFSAERLKGVDSTLKIQPAKLEDSAVYLCASSLGDFYEQYFGPGTRLTVT.

V usage is TRBV5-4 and J usage is TRBJ2-6; 8 bases agree with TRBD2. Trimming removed 4 bases from V and 0 bases from J; junction bases left unmatched: 6. CDR1 and CDR2 from the germline V gene are SGHNT and YYREEE (reference sequence). The CDR3 sequence is 17 residues long. The CDR3: CASSRGGLSSGANVLTF. CDR3 nucleotide sequence: TGTGCCAGCAGCCGGGGGGGGCTCAGCTCTGGGGCCAACGTCCTGACTTTC.

This clone was found a few times. The rearrangement links TRBV2 to TRBJ1-2, with D maybe TRBD1 (5 bases). Trimming shortened V by 6 bases and J by 0 bases, and 11 bases separated the two germline ends. Germline CDR1 and CDR2: SNHLY and FYNNEI. This CDR3 spans 14 amino acids. The CDR3 region has the DNA TGTGCCAGCAGCGTGACAGTTGCTAACTATGGCTACACCTTC. Its protein product is CASSVTVANYGYTF.

V gene TRBV5-4 combines with J gene TRBJ2-7, with TRBD1 matching 9 bases. The germline gives CDR1 SGHNT, CDR2 YYREEE (reference sequence). V shed 4 bases and J 3 bases; nucleotides not matched to a gene: 11. The CDR3 loop spans 16 amino acids. CDR3 residues: CASSRDRALEIYEQYF. The CDR3 DNA reads as TGTGCCAGCAGCCGGGACAGGGCCCTAGAGATCTACGAGCAGTACTTC.

The chain employs TRBV5-4 and TRBJ2-3, with D perhaps being TRBD1 or TRBD2 (7 bases each). V was pared by 1 base and J by 4 bases, with 19 bases between. The CDR3 sequence is 17 residues long. The V gene's germline CDR1 is SGHNT and CDR2 YYREEE (reference sequence). Here the CDR3 reads CASSLNRQGGGPDTQYF. The CDR3 DNA is TGTGCCAGCAGCTTGAATAGACAGGGAGGGGGCCCAGATACGCAGTATTTT.

The chain joins TRBV6-9 to TRBJ2-3, with D tentatively TRBD1 or TRBD2 (5 bases each). Germline V gene lookup returns CDR1 MNHGY and CDR2 SVAAGI. Trimming stripped 9 bases from V and 4 bases from J, with 26 bases between. The CDR3 has 17 amino acids. The CDR3 DNA reads as TGTGCCAGACAACCACCACCGGGGCGCGGAGAAGCAGATACGCAGTATTTT. This sequence encodes CARQPPPGRGEADTQYF.

The rearrangement links TRBV4-3 to TRBJ1-1; D possibly corresponds to TRBD1 (6 bases). CDR3 length: 14 amino acids. V lost 1 base, J lost 1 base, and 7 bases lay in between. Per germline, CDR1 LGHNA and CDR2 YSLEER. The CDR3, as DNA: TGCGCCAGCAGCCAAGGGACAGCGAACACTGAAGCTTTCTTT. This translates into CASSQGTANTEAFF.

This chain joins TRBV7-9 and TRBJ1-1; D gene unclear. Trimming removed 3 bases from V and 0 bases from J, with 8 bases in between. Germline V gives CDR1 SEHNR, CDR2 FQNEAQ (reference sequence). CDR3 size: 14 residues. For the CDR3, the DNA is TGTGCCAGCAGCTTTACGGGGTTGAACACTGAAGCTTTCTTT. This sequence encodes CASSFTGLNTEAFF.

This chain joins TRBV7-8 and TRBJ2-5, with TRBD2 identical over 7 bases. This CDR3 spans 15 amino acids. Per the germline V gene, CDR1 is SGHVS and CDR2 is FQNEAQ. The trim removed 5 bases at V and 2 bases at J, leaving 8 bases unmatched. CDR3 coding DNA: TGTGCCAGCAGCCCGCAGCGGGGTGGGCAAGAGACCCAGTACTTC. It specifies CASSPQRGGQETQYF.

The J gene is TRBJ1-2, the V gene TRBV29-1; 7 bases match TRBD1. The trim removed 6 bases at V and 7 bases at J, leaving 11 bases unmatched. This CDR3 is 13 amino acids long. Germline V gene lookup returns CDR1 SQVTM and CDR2 ANQGSEA. The CDR3 spells CSVGGDRDVGYTF. CDR3 DNA sequence: TGCAGCGTGGGGGGCGACAGGGACGTTGGCTACACCTTC.

The chain has TRBV25-1 and TRBJ2-7, with 10 bases that match TRBD1. CDR1 is MGHDK and CDR2 is SYGVNS in the germline V gene. The J segment lost 4 bases and the V segment lost 3 bases, leaving 3 bases of the junction unmatched. The length of the CDR3 is 14 residues. This CDR3 reads CASSDGTGVYEQYF. CDR3 DNA sequence: TGTGCCAGCAGTGATGGGACAGGGGTATACGAGCAGTACTTC.

The sample holds a few counts of this clone. A junction end diverges from the germline sequence, so it may reflect a read error. The J gene is TRBJ2-7, the V gene TRBV6-1, with a possible D match to TRBD1 (5 bases). CDR3 size: 11 residues. Germline lookup yields CDR1 MNHNS and CDR2 SASEGT. The chain's CDR3 is CRPRAVYEQYF. The CDR3, as DNA: TGCCGCCCCAGGGCTGTCTACGAGCAGTACTTC.

This clone was found once. The rearrangement links TRBV9 to TRBJ2-2; the D is unclear. V lost 2 bases and J 4 bases, leaving 15 bases between the germline ends. There are 16 residues in the CDR3. Germline assignment: CDR1 SGDLS and CDR2 YYNGEE. CDR3 nucleotide sequence: TGTGCCAGCAGCGTGGCCCAAATAGTGGGCACCGGGGAGCTGTTTTTT. It translates to CASSVAQIVGTGELFF.

The chain is built from TRBV4-2 and TRBJ1-4; 7 nucleotides align to TRBD1. This CDR3 spans 16 amino acids. CDR1 is LGHNA and CDR2 is YNFKEQ in the germline V gene. With 0 bases clipped from V and 5 bases from J, the junction kept 6 bases outside the gene matches. The CDR3 bases are TGTGCCAGCAGCCAAGATGGGGACAGCAAGAATGAAAAACTGTTTTTT. Residues: CASSQDGDSKNEKLFF.

The chain uses TRBV6-1 and TRBJ2-1, with TRBD1 matching 9 bases. Unmatched junction bases numbered 6, after V lost 7 bases and J lost 14 bases. Germline values: CDR1 MNHNS, CDR2 SASEGT. There are 11 residues in the CDR3. The CDR3 DNA is TGTGCCAGCACTGACCGGGACAGGGAGTTCTTC. It encodes CASTDRDREFF.

This sequence joins TRBV7-2 and TRBJ1-6; D is undetermined. The germline V gene has CDR1 SGHTA and CDR2 FQGNSA. The length of the CDR3 is 14 residues. Trimming took off 4 bases at V and 4 bases at J, with 8 bases between the two ends. In nucleotides, the CDR3 is TGTGCCAGCAGCTCCCGGGAATATAATTCACCCCTCCACTTT. Amino acids: CASSSREYNSPLHF.

V is TRBV6-4 and J is TRBJ1-2; 9 bases match TRBD1. The CDR3 spans 14 residues. Unmatched junction bases numbered 11, after V lost 7 bases and J lost 8 bases. Germline V lookup: CDR1 MRHNA, CDR2 SNTAGT. The CDR3 spells CASIPRDRVGGYTF. For the CDR3, the DNA is TGTGCCAGCATTCCCCGGGACAGGGTGGGCGGCTACACCTTC.

The chain employs TRBV5-1 and TRBJ1-1; 7 nucleotides match TRBD1. Germline loops: CDR1 SGHRS, CDR2 YFSETQ. This CDR3 comprises 15 residues. The junction had 8 bases not matched to a gene; V was cut back by 0 bases and J by 6 bases. CDR3 sequence reads: CASSLVVGQGAEAFF. The CDR3 DNA reads TGCGCCAGCAGCTTGGTTGTGGGCCAGGGGGCTGAAGCTTTCTTT.

The CDR3 reads CASSQDGTNQPQHF. CDR3 DNA: TGCGCCAGCAGCCAAGATGGTACGAATCAGCCCCAGCATTTT. V gene TRBV4-3 combines with J gene TRBJ1-5; no reliable D call. The germline CDR1 and CDR2 sequences are LGHNA and YSLEER. This CDR3 region has 14 residues. V was pared by 0 bases and J by 4 bases, with 7 bases between.

Comments on this clone: Other DNA sequences within the sample encode an identical CDR3. The chain has TRBV9 and TRBJ2-3; 12 nucleotides align to TRBD2. The V gene end was trimmed by 2 bases and the J gene end by 2 bases; junction bases not matched to a gene: 3. CDR1 is SGDLS, CDR2 YYNGEE, per germline. There are 16 residues in the CDR3. The CDR3 nucleotides are TGTGCCAGCAGCGTGACTAGCGGGAGCCTCACAGATACGCAGTATTTT. Translating gives CASSVTSGSLTDTQYF.

This clone appeared once. J is TRBJ1-5 and V is TRBV28, with 8 positions matching TRBD1. This CDR3 contains 20 residues. V was clipped by 3 bases and J by 0 bases; unmatched bases: 16. Germline CDR1 MDHEN, CDR2 SYDVKM. The CDR3 is CASSFPFGTGRGNSNQPQHF. The CDR3 nucleotides read TGTGCCAGCAGTTTTCCCTTCGGGACAGGACGTGGTAATAGCAATCAGCCCCAGCATTTT.

This chain joins TRBV6-5 and TRBJ1-6; 8 bases align to TRBD1. The CDR3 has 14 residues. V shed 6 bases, J shed 7 bases, and the junction held 5 bases outside the gene matches. Germline-derived CDR1 and CDR2 are MNHEY and SVGAGI. For the CDR3, the DNA is TGTGCCAGCAGGACAGGGGAGGCGAATTCACCCCTCCACTTT. Translation: CASRTGEANSPLHF.

The rearrangement uses TRBV7-2 and TRBJ1-5; possibly TRBD1 for D (5 bases). The CDR3 runs 15 residues. CDR1 is SGHTA, CDR2 FQGNSA, per germline. Deletions cut 5 bases from V and 1 base from J, with 12 bases between. CDR3 sequence: CASSPDGGSNQPQHF. Written as DNA, the CDR3 is TGTGCCAGCAGCCCGGATGGGGGGAGCAATCAGCCCCAGCATTTT.

This chain connects TRBV7-9 to TRBJ2-7, with TRBD2 matching 7 bases. With 8 bases clipped from V and 0 bases from J, the junction kept 7 bases outside the gene matches. The CDR3 is 14 amino acids. Germline V CDR1 and CDR2: SEHNR, FQNEAQ (reference sequence). CDR3 in DNA: TGTGCCAGCCACCGGGGAGGGAGCTCCTACGAGCAGTACTTC. Translation: CASHRGGSSYEQYF.

The chain combines TRBV19 with TRBJ2-7; TRBD1 might be the D (5 bases). CDR3 length equals 17 residues. Germline V gives CDR1 LNHDA, CDR2 SQIVND (reference sequence). V dropped 4 bases and J dropped 2 bases, with 21 bases sitting between them. CDR3 bases: TGTGCCAGTAGTACTCCTATGCAGGGAAGGACGCCCTACGAGCAGTACTTC. This codes for CASSTPMQGRTPYEQYF.

The chain uses TRBV30 and TRBJ1-2, with D perhaps TRBD1 (6 bases). The CDR3 runs 13 residues. Trimming shortened V by 8 bases and J by 2 bases, and 15 bases separated the two germline ends. CDR1 is GTSNPN, CDR2 SVGIG, per germline (reference sequence). The CDR3 nucleotides read TGTGCCCGGGGGAGGACAGAGAACTATGGCTACACCTTC. Protein product: CARGRTENYGYTF.

The rearrangement joins TRBV6-1 to TRBJ2-7; possibly TRBD1 or TRBD2 for D (5 bases each). V was clipped by 5 bases and J by 4 bases, with 15 bases between them. CDR1 is MNHNS, CDR2 SASEGT, per germline. The CDR3 runs to 14 residues. CDR3: CASSTRDPGYEQYF. CDR3 DNA sequence: TGTGCCAGCAGTACCCGGGACCCCGGGTACGAGCAGTACTTC.